The 25 T cell receptor beta chains given below trace back to one sample, sequenced in a study of blood T cells in healthy people across ages. Primers used in a second PCR of about 6 to 11 cycles were a sample-barcoded 5' primer and a J-beta primer mix. TCRdb analysed the 5' RACE reads with MiXCR anew, one entry per CDR3 protein. The table lists under 700,000 distinct CDR3 sequences, around 24% of them singletons. The data were also submitted as part of a second study, on T cells of mothers and their children.

The sequenced sample consisted of blood. The receptor set was obtained from a boy aged 10-17 years in good health.

Many counts were recorded for this clonotype. The DNA is omitted, as the CDR3 cannot be located on it reliably, and the CDR3 follows TCRdb's listing. The rearrangement uses TRBV7-2 and TRBJ2-2. Germline CDR1 is SGHTA and CDR2 is FQGNSA. The CDR3 sequence runs 12 residues, both termini included. The CDR3: CASTFGSGELFF.

This chain links TRBV19 with TRBJ1-1; 7 nucleotides agree with TRBD1. J was trimmed by 0 bases and V by 4 bases; bases with no gene match: 2. The CDR3 runs 14 residues. The germline V gene has CDR1 LNHDA and CDR2 SQIVND (reference sequence). CDR3 region: CASSRDRLNTEAFF. The DNA for the CDR3 is TGTGCCAGTAGTAGGGACAGACTGAACACTGAAGCTTTCTTT.

This clonotype was counted many times. The chain couples TRBV20-1 to TRBJ2-4, with TRBD2 matching 13 bases. Germline CDR1 DFQATT, CDR2 SNEGSKA (reference sequence). CDR3 length: 17 amino acids. The V segment lost 3 bases and the J segment 0 bases; nucleotides outside the gene matches: 5. CDR3 coding DNA: TGCAGTGCTAGTCTCGGGACTAGCGGGATAGCCAAAAACATTCAGTACTTC. This gives the protein CSASLGTSGIAKNIQYF.

This clonotype was seen a few times. The chain recombines TRBV5-4 with TRBJ2-2; 10 bases are a match to TRBD2. From germline, CDR1 is SGHNT and CDR2 YYREEE (reference sequence). The length of the CDR3 is 16 residues. Losses at the gene ends were 0 bases for V and 5 bases for J; bases not matched to a gene: 4. CDR3: CASSLGLAGPTGELFF. The CDR3 nucleotides read TGTGCCAGCAGCTTGGGACTAGCGGGTCCGACCGGGGAGCTGTTTTTT.

This clonotype has only a few counts. The chain is built from TRBV7-2 and TRBJ2-1; D is ambiguous. The V end was cut by 5 bases, the J end by 7 bases, with 18 bases between. Germline CDR1 and CDR2: SGHTA and FQGNSA. The CDR3 is 15 amino acids. The CDR3 DNA is TGTGCCAGCAGCCCCCGATACACTCCCGCTAATGAGCAGTTCTTC. This gives the protein CASSPRYTPANEQFF. Full variable domain (outside the CDR3, taken from reference TRBV7-2 and TRBJ2-1): GAGVSQSPSNKVTEKGKDVELRCDPISGHTALYWYRQSLGQGLEFLIYFQGNSAPDKSGLPSDRFSAERTGGSVSTLTIQRTQQEDSAVYLCASSPRYTPANEQFFGPGTRLTVL.

This clonotype was seen repeatedly, ten times or more. The chain employs TRBV4-1 and TRBJ2-1, with 11 bases matching TRBD2. Per germline, CDR1 MGHRA and CDR2 YSYEKL. The CDR3 contains 16 residues. J lost 5 bases, V lost 5 bases, and 8 bases had no gene match. CDR3 sequence: CASSLRGLADDNEQFF. CDR3 nucleotides: TGCGCCAGCAGCTTAAGGGGACTAGCGGACGACAATGAGCAGTTCTTC.

This clonotype was picked up a small number of times. The chain is built from TRBV7-9 and TRBJ1-2; D not resolved. Trimming took off 5 bases at V and 2 bases at J, with 21 bases between the two ends. CDR3 length: 17 residues. Germline V gene lookup returns CDR1 SEHNR and CDR2 FQNEAQ (reference sequence). As DNA, the CDR3 is TGTGCCAGCAGCCCCCTCGAGGTGACACGACGGAACTATGGCTACACCTTC. It translates to CASSPLEVTRRNYGYTF.

The genes are TRBV7-2 and TRBJ2-7, with TRBD1 identical over 8 bases. The CDR3 totals 15 residues. From germline, CDR1 is SGHTA and CDR2 FQGNSA. V gave up 5 bases and J gave up 0 bases; unmatched junction bases: 6. The CDR3 here is CASSARDRTSYEQYF. CDR3 nucleotides: TGTGCCAGCAGCGCGCGGGACAGGACCTCCTACGAGCAGTACTTC. Based on the CDR3 plus reference TRBV7-2 and TRBJ2-7, the full variable domain is GAGVSQSPSNKVTEKGKDVELRCDPISGHTALYWYRQSLGQGLEFLIYFQGNSAPDKSGLPSDRFSAERTGGSVSTLTIQRTQQEDSAVYLCASSARDRTSYEQYFGPGTRLTVT.

CDR3 amino acids: CATGRGTYNEQFF. CDR3 nucleotides: TGTGCCACCGGACGGGGAACCTACAATGAGCAGTTCTTC. The chain couples TRBV12-3 or TRBV12-4 to TRBJ2-1; tentatively, D is TRBD2 (5 bases). CDR3 size: 13 residues. Trimming cost V 10 bases and J 2 bases, with 12 bases left between them.

This chain connects TRBV6-5 to TRBJ2-5; 10 positions match TRBD1. The J call may be in error: the DNA end matches TRBJ2-1 better. This CDR3 is built from 16 residues. In germline, CDR1 is MNHEY, CDR2 SVGAGI. The CDR3 DNA reads as TGTGCCAGCAGTTACTCTGAGACAGGGGGCATCGATGAGCAGTTCTTC. Translation: CASSYSETGGIDEQFF.

CDR3 nucleotides: TGCGCCAGCAGCCAACATACTTCGGGGGCCGAGCAGTACTTC. Its protein product is CASSQHTSGAEQYF. The chain links TRBV4-3 to TRBJ2-7; tentatively, D is TRBD1 or TRBD2 (6 bases each). With 2 bases removed from V and 6 bases from J, the gap between germline ends came to 14 bases. Germline CDR1 and CDR2: LGHNA and YSLEER. CDR3 size: 14 residues.

The chain employs TRBV12-3 or TRBV12-4 and TRBJ2-5, with D tentatively TRBD2 (6 bases). V lost 8 bases and J 5 bases, leaving 18 bases between the germline ends. The CDR3 consists of 14 residues. The CDR3 nucleotides are TGTGCCAGCGCTGGACCGGGAGCTCGGGAGACCCAGTACTTC. Its protein is CASAGPGARETQYF.

A few counts support this clonotype. The J gene is TRBJ2-7, the V gene TRBV28; 9 bases are shared with TRBD1. Germline CDR1 MDHEN, CDR2 SYDVKM. The CDR3 consists of 17 residues. The junction had 9 bases not matched to a gene; V was cut back by 1 base and J by 2 bases. CDR3 in amino acids: CASSLFGQGSWAYEQYF. CDR3 nucleotide sequence: TGTGCCAGCAGTTTATTCGGACAGGGGTCGTGGGCCTACGAGCAGTACTTC.

This chain uses TRBV5-5 with TRBJ2-1; D remains ambiguous. The CDR3 is 15 residues long. V lost 0 bases to trimming and J lost 3 bases, with 10 bases between them. Germline CDR1 reads SGHKS; CDR2 reads YYEKEE (reference sequence). The DNA of the CDR3 is TGTGCCAGCAGCTTGGGGGTGACCAACTACAATGAGCAGTTCTTC. This codes for CASSLGVTNYNEQFF.

V gene TRBV28 combines with J gene TRBJ1-2; D not resolved. The CDR3 length is 13 residues. V lost 3 bases and J 5 bases, leaving 10 bases between the germline ends. From germline, CDR1 is MDHEN and CDR2 SYDVKM. CDR3 nucleotides: TGTGCCAGCAGTTTTGGGCGTCTATATGGCTACACCTTC. Amino acids: CASSFGRLYGYTF.

This clonotype was detected a few times. The chain recombines TRBV6-5 with TRBJ2-5; 8 nucleotides match TRBD2. This CDR3 is 16 amino acids long. Germline-derived CDR1 and CDR2 are MNHEY and SVGAGI. Trimming removed 2 bases from V and 2 bases from J; junction bases left unmatched: 7. CDR3 residues: CASSYSGGRGQETQYF. For the CDR3, the DNA is TGTGCCAGCAGTTACAGCGGGGGCCGGGGGCAAGAGACCCAGTACTTC.

The chain employs TRBV29-1 and TRBJ1-4; D perhaps matches TRBD1 (6 bases). CDR3 length: 20 amino acids. CDR1 and CDR2 from the germline V gene are SQVTM and ANQGSEA. V lost 6 bases and J lost 3, with 32 bases in between. The CDR3 here is CSVLRTAPMWEGRANEKLFF. As DNA, the CDR3 is TGCAGCGTCCTTCGGACAGCGCCGATGTGGGAGGGTCGGGCTAATGAAAAACTGTTTTTT.

This clonotype came up a few times. The V call is TRBV28, the J call TRBJ2-5; D possibly corresponds to TRBD1 (5 bases). Deletions cut 4 bases from V and 7 bases from J, with 13 bases between. This CDR3 has 13 amino acids. Germline CDR1 and CDR2: MDHEN and SYDVKM. The CDR3 nucleotides are TGTGCCAGCAGTTCACTGACAGTCTTGACCCAGTACTTC. It yields the protein CASSSLTVLTQYF. The entire variable domain, with the rest obtained from reference TRBV28 and TRBJ2-5, is as follows: DVKVTQSSRYLVKRTGEKVFLECVQDMDHENMFWYRQDPGLGLRLIYFSYDVKMKEKGDIPEGYSVSREKKERFSLILESASTNQTSMYLCASSSLTVLTQYFGPGTRLLVL.

This clonotype has only a few counts. The chain carries TRBV12-3 or TRBV12-4 and TRBJ2-3; D is unclear. The CDR3 loop spans 13 amino acids. The germline V and J ends were trimmed by 5 bases and 5 bases, with 11 bases remaining between them. The CDR3 DNA reads TGTGCCAGCAGTGGGGAAGGGATAGATACGCAGTATTTT. Its translation: CASSGEGIDTQYF.

This clonotype showed up just a few times. The rearrangement joins TRBV12-3 or TRBV12-4 to TRBJ2-1; D is undetermined. Trimming removed 3 bases from V and 8 bases from J, with 11 bases in between. CDR3 length: 13 residues. The CDR3: CASSLRSRDEQFF. In DNA form, the CDR3 reads TGTGCCAGCAGTTTGAGGAGTCGGGATGAGCAGTTCTTC.

The rearrangement uses TRBV29-1 and TRBJ2-5, with D tentatively TRBD2 (5 bases). CDR3 size: 13 residues. Germline-derived CDR1 and CDR2 are SQVTM and ANQGSEA. The V and J ends lost 1 base and 4 bases respectively, with 10 bases between them. DNA for the CDR3: TGCAGCGTTGAAGGATCAGCGGTAGAGACCCAGTACTTC. It specifies CSVEGSAVETQYF.

The rearrangement uses TRBV27 and TRBJ2-7; 12 bases match TRBD2. There are 21 residues in the CDR3. The trim removed 5 bases at V and 0 bases at J, leaving 20 bases unmatched. From germline, CDR1 is MNHEY and CDR2 SMNVEV (reference sequence). The chain's CDR3 is CASSPRLAGANLLGSSYEQYF. The CDR3 coding sequence is TGTGCCAGCAGTCCCCGACTAGCGGGAGCGAACTTGCTGGGGAGCTCCTACGAGCAGTACTTC.

The chain recombines TRBV6-1 with TRBJ1-1; D remains unclear. Germline assignment: CDR1 MNHNS and CDR2 SASEGT. V dropped 1 base and J dropped 10 bases, with 19 bases sitting between them. The CDR3 is 15 residues long. The CDR3 DNA follows: TGTGCCAGCAGTGAAGGCCGGAATAACCCTTGTGTAGCTTTCTTT. Residues: CASSEGRNNPCVAFF.

This clonotype was counted only a few times. The chain links TRBV3-1 to TRBJ2-1; 7 bases line up with TRBD2. The CDR3 extends over 17 amino acids. Germline V gene data show CDR1 as LGHDT and CDR2 as YNNKEL (reference sequence). J was trimmed by 4 bases and V by 7 bases; bases with no gene match: 16. CDR3 amino acids: CASTHSNSGRSYNEQFF. CDR3 nucleotides: TGTGCCAGCACCCATTCCAATAGCGGGCGAAGTTACAATGAGCAGTTCTTC.

V usage is TRBV4-3 and J usage is TRBJ2-7; TRBD2 matches 12 bases. J lost 4 bases, V lost 3 bases, and 19 bases had no gene match. This CDR3 contains 20 residues. Germline V gene lookup returns CDR1 LGHNA and CDR2 YSLEER. The CDR3 bases are TGCGCCAGCAGCCAGCAGATTAGTGTTTCGACTAGCGGGAGCTCTTACGAGCAGTACTTC. This sequence encodes CASSQQISVSTSGSSYEQYF.